The present T cell receptor beta chain was sequenced within a study of CD8 T cells in ankylosing spondylitis. TCRdb redid the calling of the 5' RACE reads with MiXCR, one entry per CDR3 protein. The sample has roughly 42,000 distinct CDR3 sequences, 2.5% to 3% seen once. Many counts were recorded for this clonotype. CDR1 and CDR2 (germline): SGDLS, YYNGEE. Trimming removed 0 bases at V and 2 bases at J, with 16 bases between. The CDR3 loop spans 17 amino acids. The receptor was derived from a male donor with ankylosing spondylitis or in good health (not recorded which). The chain uses TRBV9 and TRBJ2-3; D perhaps matches TRBD1 (5 bases). Sequencing was done on a sample of blood, either unsorted or a sorted T cell fraction (not recorded which). The DNA for the CDR3 is TGTGCCAGCAGCGTAGAGGGGCAGGGCCTTTCCACAGATACGCAGTATTTT. Protein product: CASSVEGQGLSTDTQYF.